This TCR beta chain was captured in a study of post-analysis software for immune sequencing data. TCR beta cDNA libraries included unique molecular identifiers. TCRdb analysed the PCR reads with MiXCR anew, one entry per CDR3 protein. The table records about 540,000 distinct CDR3 sequences, less than 40% of them present only once. Sequenced material: blood. The receptor was derived from a girl aged 2 to 17 with multiple sclerosis.

CDR3 region: CSAREDRGMDEQFF. The CDR3 region has the DNA TGCAGTGCTAGAGAGGACAGGGGAATGGATGAGCAGTTCTTC. This chain joins TRBV20-1 and TRBJ2-1, with TRBD1 matching 9 bases. Losses at the gene ends were 0 bases for V and 8 bases for J; bases not matched to a gene: 5. CDR1 and CDR2 (germline): DFQATT, SNEGSKA (reference sequence). The CDR3 extends over 14 amino acids.